One and the same sample provided the 14 T cell receptor beta chains below, sequenced in a study of beta chain features in type 1 diabetes. Expressed TCRB transcripts were sequenced after all isolated RNA was converted to cDNA. Generated by immunoSEQ multiplex PCR, the TCRdb table keeps only in-frame clones and is missing some. Among around 240,000 clones listed, about 10% were seen once. Sample: naive CD4+ T cells from blood. The origin of the receptors is a woman between 18 and 29 years old in good health.

This chain's CDR3 is CASGLAGVETQYF. The CDR3 region has the DNA TGTGCCAGCGGACTAGCGGGAGTAGAGACCCAGTACTTC. The chain combines TRBV7-9 with TRBJ2-5; 13 bases fit TRBD2. This CDR3 is 13 amino acids long. Per germline, CDR1 SEHNR and CDR2 FQNEAQ (reference sequence). Unmatched junction bases numbered 1, after V lost 8 bases and J lost 4 bases.

This chain links TRBV7-8 with TRBJ2-7; 12 bases are shared with TRBD2. The trim removed 6 bases at V and 5 bases at J, leaving 14 bases unmatched. CDR3 length: 17 residues. CDR1 is SGHVS, CDR2 FQNEAQ, per germline. CDR3 DNA: TGTGCCAGCAGATATGGACTAGCGGGACTCGGGGCCCACGAGCAGTACTTC. This encodes CASRYGLAGLGAHEQYF.

The J gene is TRBJ2-1, the V gene TRBV19; TRBD1 matches at 7 bases. CDR1 is LNHDA, CDR2 SQIVND, per germline (reference sequence). Trimming cost V 0 bases and J 8 bases; bases outside gene matches: 1. The CDR3 contains 13 residues. The CDR3 DNA reads as TGTGCCAGTAGTATAGACAGGGGGTATGAGCAGTTCTTC. Translating gives CASSIDRGYEQFF.

The chain combines TRBV7-2 with TRBJ1-2; D is perhaps TRBD1 (5 bases). This CDR3 comprises 16 residues. Trimming took off 1 base at V and 2 bases at J, with 14 bases between the two ends. CDR1 is SGHTA, CDR2 FQGNSA, per germline. The CDR3 is CASSLVRGLTNYGYTF. As DNA, the CDR3 is TGTGCCAGCAGCTTAGTAAGGGGATTGACGAACTATGGCTACACCTTC.

This clone was counted at least ten times. The V call is TRBV4-1, the J call TRBJ1-4; 7 bases are shared with TRBD1. The junction had 0 bases not matched to a gene; V was cut back by 3 bases and J by 2 bases. The CDR3 is 14 residues long. The germline V gene has CDR1 MGHRA and CDR2 YSYEKL. The CDR3 DNA reads as TGCGCCAGCAGCCAGACAGGGACTAATGAAAAACTGTTTTTT. It codes for CASSQTGTNEKLFF.

The V and J genes are TRBV5-6 and TRBJ1-1; tentatively, D is TRBD1 (6 bases). The V end lost 3 bases, the J end lost 4 bases, and 13 bases lay between the germline ends. The CDR3 consists of 14 residues. Germline CDR1 is SGHDT and CDR2 is YYEEEE. The chain's CDR3 is CASSSIRGGTEAFF. As DNA, the CDR3 is TGTGCCAGCAGCTCGATTAGAGGGGGCACTGAAGCTTTCTTT.

The V call is TRBV5-1, the J call TRBJ1-1, with D possibly being TRBD1 (5 bases). The CDR3 spans 14 residues. Germline V gene sequence: CDR1 SGHRS, CDR2 YFSETQ. The ends were cut back, 3 bases at V and 1 base at J, with 10 bases in the middle. For the CDR3, the DNA is TGCGCCAGCAGCTCTGAGACAGAGAACACTGAAGCTTTCTTT. Translated, it gives CASSSETENTEAFF.

CDR3 in DNA: TGTGCCAGCAGTCTTCTTTCTAGCCCCCTCGGGAATGAGCAGTTCTTC. Its translation is CASSLLSSPLGNEQFF. The chain is built from TRBV2 and TRBJ2-1, with a possible D match to TRBD2 (5 bases). The length of the CDR3 is 16 residues. V shed 5 bases and J shed 7 bases, with 21 bases lying between them. The germline V gene encodes CDR1 SNHLY and CDR2 FYNNEI. Drawing the rest from reference TRBV2 and TRBJ2-1, the complete variable domain is EPEVTQTPSHQVTQMGQEVILRCVPISNHLYFYWYRQILGQKVEFLVSFYNNEISEKSEIFDDQFSVERPDGSNFTLKIRSTKLEDSAMYFCASSLLSSPLGNEQFFGPGTRLTVL.

This clone was observed a few times. The chain's CDR3 is CAWSPGGPRGYTF. The CDR3 DNA follows: TGTGCCTGGAGTCCCGGGGGGCCGCGTGGCTACACCTTC. The rearrangement links TRBV30 to TRBJ1-2, with D perhaps TRBD1 (6 bases). This CDR3 contains 13 residues. The germline V gene has CDR1 GTSNPN and CDR2 SVGIG (reference sequence). V dropped 2 bases and J dropped 7 bases, with 14 bases sitting between them.

The gene calls are TRBV15 and TRBJ2-7, with 7 nucleotides matching TRBD2. V lost 5 bases and J lost 2; bases outside the gene matches: 6. CDR3 size: 14 residues. Germline CDR1 and CDR2: LNHNV and YYDKDF (reference sequence). CDR3 bases: TGTGCCACCAGCCTCCCTAGCGGAACCTACGAGCAGTACTTC. It is translated as CATSLPSGTYEQYF.

The gene calls are TRBV2 and TRBJ2-7, with D unclear. V lost 11 bases, J lost 2 bases, and 19 bases lay in between. This CDR3 has 14 amino acids. Germline CDR1 and CDR2: SNHLY and FYNNEI. The CDR3 DNA sequence: TGTGCCGGGTCCTCAGGCCTCGGTGCCTACGAGCAGTACTTC. Protein sequence: CAGSSGLGAYEQYF.

This clone has only a few counts. This chain uses TRBV30 with TRBJ2-3, with 8 positions matching TRBD2. The CDR3 totals 17 residues. Trimming at V came to 4 bases and at J to 0 bases, leaving 12 bases not matched to a gene. Germline V lookup: CDR1 GTSNPN, CDR2 SVGIG (reference sequence). CDR3 protein: CAWMFRGGGLSTDTQYF. The CDR3 region has the DNA TGTGCCTGGATGTTCCGGGGGGGCGGGCTGAGCACAGATACGCAGTATTTT.

A few counts support this clone. This chain joins TRBV11-2 and TRBJ2-1; possible D gene TRBD1, 5 bases. CDR3 length: 16 residues. In germline, CDR1 is SGHAT, CDR2 FQNNGV. Trimming removed 1 base at V and 10 bases at J, with 20 bases between. The CDR3, as DNA: TGTGCCAGCAGCTTAGTGGTCACCGCCGGCACAGGAGAGCAGTTCTTC. Protein sequence: CASSLVVTAGTGEQFF.

This chain links TRBV2 with TRBJ2-2, with 8 bases matching TRBD1. The CDR3 totals 14 residues. V shed 6 bases and J 4 bases; nucleotides not matched to a gene: 4. Germline V gene lookup returns CDR1 SNHLY and CDR2 FYNNEI. This CDR3 reads CASRGDRFTGELFF. DNA of the CDR3: TGTGCCAGCAGGGGGGACAGGTTCACCGGGGAGCTGTTTTTT.